The entry that follows covers one T cell receptor beta chain sequence. The target antigen is unknown. After removal of 5 bases from V and 4 bases from J, the junction contained 6 bases not matched to a gene. Germline V lookup: CDR1 SQVTM, CDR2 ANQGSEA. This CDR3 is 16 amino acids long. This sample was taken from a study of cytomegalovirus exposure and HLA in healthy donors. Study outcomes and limitations: An analysis done earlier found most TCR beta V segments productive about 87% or about 30% of the time. Available immune exposure information was restricted to CMV serostatus only.

This PCR relied on a set of 60 Vbeta primers and 13 Jbeta primers. The assay was immunoSEQ multiplex PCR, and TCRdb's table has in-frame clones only and misses some. In total, the table holds more than 130,000 clones. The receptor was isolated from a man aged 40-55 years in good health and CMV-seronegative. The chain uses TRBV29-1 and TRBJ2-3; TRBD2 agrees at 16 bases. Sequencing was performed on PBMCs. The CDR3 here is CSVPGLAGGAPDTQYF. DNA of the CDR3: TGCAGCGTTCCGGGACTAGCGGGGGGGGCGCCAGATACGCAGTATTTT.